The rows below give T cell receptor beta chains drawn from one sample of a study of blood T cell repertoires in COVID-19. Assay: immunoSEQ multiplex PCR; the TCRdb copy retains only in-frame clones and omits some. The data contain tens of thousands of clones, 86% of them singletons. Source material: peripheral blood. All receptors come from a man aged 25-40 years with acute or convalescent COVID-19. Each CDR3 is given with its conserved first and last residue. D genes are given only for firm matches. Size tells how often a clone was seen (once, few, many) or the class of an expanded clone, and some rows leave it out.

j_call d_call clone_size v_call cdr3_nt cdr3_aa
TRBJ2-2 TRBD1 - TRBV28 TGTGCCAGCGCTCGGGCCCTCTTAACAGGGGGGTTCGGGGAGCTGTTTTTT CASARALLTGGFGELFF
TRBJ2-7 - - TRBV28 TGTGCCAGCAGTCCCGGGCAGGGGACCTTCTACGAGCAGTACTTC CASSPGQGTFYEQYF
TRBJ1-5 - - TRBV28 TGTGCCAGCAGTCCCGGAGACCGGGGACCCCAGCATTTT CASSPGDRGPQHF
TRBJ2-5 - - TRBV12-3/TRBV12-4 TGTGCCAGCAGCAAACAGGAGACCCAGTACTTC CASSKQETQYF
TRBJ1-5 - - TRBV5-1 TGCGCCAGCAGCTTGTTACCCGGTTATAGCAATCAGCCCCAGCATTTT CASSLLPGYSNQPQHF
TRBJ2-7 - once TRBV27 TGTGCCAGCAGCCCGACAGGGACTAGTACTGCCGAGCAGTACTTC CASSPTGTSTAEQYF
TRBJ2-5 TRBD2 - TRBV19 TGTGCCAGTAGCCTTCCTAGCGGGAGAGAGACCCAGTACTTC CASSLPSGRETQYF
TRBJ1-2 TRBD1 - TRBV9 TGTGCCAGCAGCGGACAGGGAGCTAACTATGGCTACACCTTC CASSGQGANYGYTF
TRBJ1-5 - - TRBV11-2 TGTGCCAGCAGCTTACGAGGGGAGGTCAGTCAGCCCCAGCATTTT CASSLRGEVSQPQHF
TRBJ2-5 TRBD1 - TRBV6-2/TRBV6-3 TGTGCCAGCAGCCGGGACAGCCAAGAGACCCAGTACTTC CASSRDSQETQYF
TRBJ2-6 TRBD1 - TRBV4-3 TGCGCCAGCAGCCGCGGAACAGGGGGCAATGGGGCCAACGTCCTGACTTTC CASSRGTGGNGANVLTF
TRBJ1-1 TRBD1 - TRBV29-1 TGCAGCGTCATGACCGGACAGGGGGCGGGCGAAGCTTTCTTT CSVMTGQGAGEAFF
TRBJ2-7 TRBD1 - TRBV6-5 TGTGCCAGCACGGAAGGGGGCCCGAGGGGGGAGCAGTACTTC CASTEGGPRGEQYF
TRBJ2-2 - - TRBV7-3 TGTGCCAGCAGCCCCACCGGAGCGGTGGGCGGGGAGCTGTTTTTT CASSPTGAVGGELFF
TRBJ2-3 - - TRBV9 TGTGCCAGCAGCGGCGGGACTCAAGGCCCTAGCACAGATACGCAGTATTTT CASSGGTQGPSTDTQYF
TRBJ2-1 TRBD2 - TRBV15 TGTGCCACCAGCATGGAGGGAGGGATTAGTGAGCAGTTCTTC CATSMEGGISEQFF
TRBJ2-1 TRBD2 - TRBV4-2 TGTGCCAGCAGCCAAGGTCGCATTAGCGGGAGCGAGTACAATGAGCAGTTCTTC CASSQGRISGSEYNEQFF
TRBJ1-6 TRBD1 - TRBV6-5 TGTGCCAGCAGCGGGACAGGGGGCGCTTCACCCCTCCACTTT CASSGTGGASPLHF
TRBJ2-2 - - TRBV7-2 TGTGCCAGCAGCTTAGGTACAAGTGGCGGGGAGCTGTTTTTT CASSLGTSGGELFF
TRBJ1-2 - - TRBV18 TGTGCCAGCTTGGGAAGGCAGGGGCTCGACGGCTACACCTTC CASLGRQGLDGYTF
TRBJ2-7 TRBD2 - TRBV5-1 TGCGCCAGCAAGGGACTAGCGGGAGGGCCCCACGAGCAGTACTTC CASKGLAGGPHEQYF
TRBJ2-7 TRBD2 - TRBV7-8 TGTGCCAGCAGCTTAGGGACTAGCTCCTACGAGCAGTACTTC CASSLGTSSYEQYF
TRBJ2-1 TRBD2 - TRBV28 TGTGCCAGCAGTTTGGCTAGCGGGCTCGGCTACAATGAGCAGTTCTTC CASSLASGLGYNEQFF
TRBJ2-7 TRBD2 medium-sized TRBV19 TGTGCCAGTAGTATTTCTGCGGGGGGATTGGGCTACGAGCAGTACTTC CASSISAGGLGYEQYF
TRBJ1-6 - few TRBV28 TGTGCCAGCATGGAGGAAAGGCTTGGTAATTCACCCCTCCACTTT CASMEERLGNSPLHF
TRBJ1-4 - - TRBV12-3/TRBV12-4 TGTGCCAGCAGCCGACTCGGAAGAGAACTGTTTTTT CASSRLGRELFF
TRBJ2-7 TRBD2 - TRBV27 TGTGCCAGCAGTTACGGTGGACTAGCGGACTACGAGCAGTACTTC CASSYGGLADYEQYF
TRBJ1-3 TRBD1 - TRBV2 TGTGCCAGCAGGCAGGCCACAGGGGCGGCAAACACCATATATTTT CASRQATGAANTIYF
TRBJ1-1 TRBD1 few TRBV19 TGTGCCAGTAGTATTGGACAGGGGGATGAGGCTTTCTTT CASSIGQGDEAFF